The 29 T cell receptor beta chains presented below share a single source sample, sequenced in a study of HIV-infected patients and healthy controls. Reverse transcription used around 500 ng RNA and constant-region primers for alpha and beta. Using multiplexing indices, alpha and beta chain libraries were generated apart by chain-specific third strand synthesis. Each CDR3 protein is one row after TCRdb ran MiXCR on the 5' RACE reads. The table shows about 12,000 distinct CDR3 sequences, with about 9% occurring only once. No cell fractionation was done, so the repertoire covers all unsorted peripheral blood T cells. The sample in question was blood, obtained before antiretroviral therapy. The origin of the receptors is an adult with HIV infection. The donor label of this sample is uncertain.

This clonotype showed up many times. The chain is built from TRBV12-3 or TRBV12-4 and TRBJ2-1, with 15 bases aligning to TRBD2. The CDR3 has 18 residues. V was clipped by 5 bases and J by 0 bases; unmatched bases: 5. The CDR3 loop reads CASSPGTSGRFSYNEQFF. CDR3 bases: TGTGCCAGCAGTCCCGGGACTAGCGGGAGGTTCTCCTACAATGAGCAGTTCTTC.

This chain links TRBV11-2 with TRBJ2-3, with unresolved D. CDR3 size: 13 residues. V was clipped by 5 bases and J by 0 bases, with 6 bases between them. The germline V gene has CDR1 SGHAT and CDR2 FQNNGV. CDR3 amino acids: CASSGPSTDTQYF. The CDR3 bases are TGTGCCAGCAGCGGGCCTAGCACAGATACGCAGTATTTT. The full variable domain, its missing parts supplied by reference TRBV11-2 and TRBJ2-3, is EAGVAQSPRYKIIEKRQSVAFWCNPISGHATLYWYQQILGQGPKLLIQFQNNGVVDDSQLPKDRFSAERLKGVDSTLKIQPAKLEDSAVYLCASSGPSTDTQYFGPGTRLTVL.

This clonotype was seen ten or more times. The chain combines TRBV5-4 with TRBJ1-1; TRBD1 matches 7 bases. The J segment lost 6 bases and the V segment lost 6 bases, leaving 14 bases of the junction unmatched. The CDR3 is 15 residues long. The germline V gene has CDR1 SGHNT and CDR2 YYREEE (reference sequence). The CDR3 DNA reads TGTGCCAGCACTTTTCAAGACAGGGACGGGGCTGAAGCTTTCTTT. This encodes CASTFQDRDGAEAFF.

The gene calls are TRBV7-3 and TRBJ2-2; maybe TRBD1 (5 bases). V was shortened by 3 bases and J by 5 bases, with 13 bases between the two germline ends. Germline loops: CDR1 SGHTA, CDR2 FQGTGA. The CDR3 loop spans 15 amino acids. The CDR3 DNA follows: TGTGCCAGCAGCTTCGGGTCAGGGCCTACCGGGGAGCTGTTTTTT. It specifies CASSFGSGPTGELFF.

The rearrangement joins TRBV20-1 to TRBJ1-2, with 10 nucleotides matching TRBD1. CDR1 and CDR2 (germline): DFQATT, SNEGSKA (reference sequence). The CDR3 has 14 residues. V was clipped by 6 bases and J by 3 bases; unmatched bases: 7. The CDR3 loop reads CSARRDRGDYGYTF. Here the CDR3 DNA reads TGCAGTGCGAGACGGGACAGGGGCGACTATGGCTACACCTTC.

This clonotype is judged medium-sized. CDR3 in DNA: TGTGCCAGCAGTCCAGCCCAATCGGACGGGGGTGAGCAGTTCTTC. Translating gives CASSPAQSDGGEQFF. V is TRBV12-3 or TRBV12-4 and J is TRBJ2-1, with TRBD2 as a possible D gene (6 bases). CDR3 length: 15 amino acids. V was clipped by 5 bases and J by 9 bases, with 20 bases between them.

This clonotype was detected many times. This chain links TRBV27 with TRBJ2-7, with 8 nucleotides matching TRBD2. From germline, CDR1 is MNHEY and CDR2 SMNVEV (reference sequence). J gave up 9 bases and V 4 bases, and 11 bases lay outside the gene matches. There are 14 residues in the CDR3. CDR3 in DNA: TGTGCCAGCAGTTCAGAGGGACTAGAGGCTGTGCAGTACTTC. Translated, it gives CASSSEGLEAVQYF.

There are a few counts of this clonotype. The chain links TRBV30 to TRBJ2-7, with 8 bases aligning to TRBD1. The junction had 5 bases not matched to a gene; V was cut back by 5 bases and J by 5 bases. Germline-derived CDR1 and CDR2 are GTSNPN and SVGIG (reference sequence). The CDR3 runs to 12 residues. The CDR3 DNA is TGTGCCTGGGGACAGGGTGGGGACGAGCAGTACTTC. Residues: CAWGQGGDEQYF.

This clonotype was recorded a few times. The chain employs TRBV7-3 and TRBJ1-1; 9 bases fit TRBD1. V lost 5 bases to trimming and J lost 3 bases; unmatched junction nucleotides: 4. This CDR3 region has 14 residues. Germline CDR1 SGHTA, CDR2 FQGTGA. For the CDR3, the DNA is TGTGCCAGCAGCCCAACAGGGGGCCACACTGAAGCTTTCTTT. This sequence encodes CASSPTGGHTEAFF.

This clonotype occurred many times. The rearrangement links TRBV28 to TRBJ2-7; D is possibly TRBD2 (6 bases). Germline CDR1 reads MDHEN; CDR2 reads SYDVKM. The CDR3 length is 12 residues. Trimming stripped 6 bases from V and 6 bases from J, with 12 bases between. The CDR3, as DNA: TGTGCCAGCAGGTTACTAGCCCGCGAGCAGTACTTC. Translating it yields CASRLLAREQYF.

This clonotype was detected many times. The V call is TRBV10-2, the J call TRBJ2-2; tentatively, D is TRBD2 (6 bases). CDR3 length: 15 amino acids. Germline V gene data show CDR1 as WSHSY and CDR2 as SAAADI. The germline V and J ends were trimmed by 6 bases and 7 bases, with 18 bases remaining between them. CDR3 in DNA: TGCGCCAGCAGCCCCACGGGGGAGCTGGGCGGGGAGCTGTTTTTT. Translated, it gives CASSPTGELGGELFF.

By its share, this clonotype is medium-sized (0.01 to 0.1%). The chain employs TRBV19 and TRBJ1-3; 8 bases are shared with TRBD1. CDR3 length: 15 residues. Trimming took 5 bases from V and 4 from J; bases not matched to a gene: 7. CDR1 and CDR2 from the germline V gene are LNHDA and SQIVND (reference sequence). The CDR3 region is CASSADRGGGNTIYF. The CDR3 DNA reads as TGTGCCAGTAGTGCCGACAGGGGAGGAGGAAACACCATATATTTT.

The chain recombines TRBV9 with TRBJ1-1, with D maybe TRBD1 (6 bases). Germline assignment: CDR1 SGDLS and CDR2 YYNGEE. The CDR3 has 15 residues. The V and J ends lost 0 bases and 0 bases respectively, with 9 bases between them. CDR3 in amino acids: CASSVGGGLNTEAFF. In nucleotides, the CDR3 is TGTGCCAGCAGCGTAGGAGGGGGGCTGAACACTGAAGCTTTCTTT.

There are many counts of this clonotype. V is TRBV19 and J is TRBJ2-4, with 9 bases matching TRBD1. This CDR3 contains 18 residues. The junction had 10 bases not matched to a gene; V was cut back by 4 bases and J by 0 bases. Germline loops: CDR1 LNHDA, CDR2 SQIVND (reference sequence). The CDR3 spells CASSSRPGQGLAKNIQYF. The CDR3 DNA sequence: TGTGCCAGTAGTAGTAGGCCGGGACAGGGTTTAGCCAAAAACATTCAGTACTTC.

By sample fraction, this clonotype is medium-sized (0.01 to 0.1%). This rearrangement joins TRBV10-2 to TRBJ1-4, with a weak D call TRBD1 (6 bases). The germline V gene has CDR1 WSHSY and CDR2 SAAADI. Deletions cut 2 bases from V and 10 bases from J, with 14 bases between. CDR3 length: 14 amino acids. As DNA, the CDR3 is TGCGCCAGCAGTGAGAACAGGGACGCGGGAAAACTGTTTTTT. Translating it yields CASSENRDAGKLFF.

This clonotype was observed a few times. J is TRBJ2-1 and V is TRBV6-4; 7 nucleotides agree with TRBD2. The germline V gene encodes CDR1 MRHNA and CDR2 SNTAGT. This CDR3 region has 16 residues. The J segment lost 9 bases and the V segment lost 3 bases, leaving 14 bases of the junction unmatched. CDR3 in amino acids: CASSELPSGTSGEQFF. CDR3 in DNA: TGTGCCAGCAGTGAGTTGCCCAGCGGGACCAGTGGTGAGCAGTTCTTC.

This clonotype has only a few counts. The chain links TRBV20-1 to TRBJ1-4, with TRBD1 matching 7 bases. There are 14 residues in the CDR3. Germline values: CDR1 DFQATT, CDR2 SNEGSKA (reference sequence). V was clipped by 0 bases and J by 7 bases; unmatched bases: 5. The CDR3 DNA reads TGCAGTGCTAGAGAATCAGGGGGAGGTGAAAAACTGTTTTTT. Amino acids: CSARESGGGEKLFF.

This clonotype was seen many times. This chain uses TRBV2 with TRBJ2-7; D is unresolved. The germline V gene encodes CDR1 SNHLY and CDR2 FYNNEI. With 10 bases removed from V and 6 bases from J, the gap between germline ends came to 22 bases. This CDR3 spans 14 amino acids. The CDR3 is CATSPSRPRPEQYF. DNA for the CDR3: TGTGCCACCTCACCATCTAGACCGCGGCCCGAGCAGTACTTC.

This clonotype came up a few times. V is TRBV11-2 and J is TRBJ2-2; TRBD1 matches 9 bases. With 1 base clipped from V and 6 bases from J, the junction kept 9 bases outside the gene matches. This CDR3 has 17 residues. Germline CDR1 is SGHAT and CDR2 is FQNNGV. The CDR3 region has the DNA TGTGCCAGCAGCTTAGCCCGGGACAGGGTAGTTTCCGGGGAGCTGTTTTTT. Its protein product is CASSLARDRVVSGELFF.

This clonotype was observed many times. V and J are TRBV12-3 or TRBV12-4 and TRBJ1-3; D is perhaps TRBD1 (6 bases). Trimming took off 3 bases at V and 1 base at J, with 13 bases between the two ends. The CDR3 sequence is 16 residues long. CDR3 in amino acids: CASSLRGGGSGNTIYF. The DNA of the CDR3 is TGTGCCAGCAGTTTGAGGGGGGGCGGTTCTGGAAACACCATATATTTT.

This clonotype was counted once. The chain recombines TRBV5-1 with TRBJ1-5; a possible D gene is TRBD1 (6 bases). Germline V gene lookup returns CDR1 SGHRS and CDR2 YFSETQ. V dropped 3 bases and J dropped 7 bases, with 14 bases sitting between them. CDR3 length equals 14 residues. CDR3 bases: TGCGCCAGCAGCTCAGAACCAGGGGACCAGCCCCAGCATTTT. This sequence encodes CASSSEPGDQPQHF. The whole variable domain, filled in from reference TRBV5-1 and TRBJ1-5, reads KAGVTQTPRYLIKTRGQQVTLSCSPISGHRSVSWYQQTPGQGLQFLFEYFSETQRNKGNFPGRFSGRQFSNSRSEMNVSTLELGDSALYLCASSSEPGDQPQHFGDGTRLSIL.

The table lists this clonotype with many counts. The chain carries TRBV5-6 and TRBJ1-3; D possibly corresponds to TRBD1 (5 bases). CDR1 and CDR2 (germline): SGHDT, YYEEEE. V was trimmed by 0 bases and J by 4 bases, leaving 14 bases between them. The CDR3 runs 16 residues. The CDR3 loop reads CASSLEGTGRGNTIYF. CDR3 in DNA: TGTGCCAGCAGCTTGGAAGGAACAGGCCGCGGAAACACCATATATTTT. Combining the CDR3 with reference TRBV5-6 and TRBJ1-3 gives the whole variable domain DAGVTQSPTHLIKTRGQQVTLRCSPKSGHDTVSWYQQALGQGPQFIFQYYEEEERQRGNFPDRFSGHQFPNYSSELNVNALLLGDSALYLCASSLEGTGRGNTIYFGEGSWLTVV.

On this clonotype itself: A junction boundary mismatches the germline segment, possibly from a read error. The V and J genes are TRBV7-3 and TRBJ2-2; either TRBD1 or TRBD2 may fit D (5 bases each). CDR1 and CDR2 (germline): SGHTA, FQGTGA. CDR3 length equals 14 residues. The CDR3 nucleotides are TGTGCCAGCAGCCCGGCAGGGAAAACCGGGGTGCTGTTTTTT. It translates to CASSPAGKTGVLFF.

In this sample, this clonotype turned up many times. The chain carries TRBV7-6 and TRBJ1-1; D is unresolved. V was clipped by 4 bases and J by 0 bases, with 9 bases between them. The CDR3 is 14 residues long. The V gene's germline CDR1 is SGHVS and CDR2 FNYEAQ. CDR3 sequence (DNA): TGTGCCAGCAGCTCCCGCCATCTGAACACTGAAGCTTTCTTT. Amino acids: CASSSRHLNTEAFF.

In its sample, this clonotype was seen many times. This chain joins TRBV6-5 and TRBJ2-1; TRBD2 agrees at 8 bases. Germline CDR1 and CDR2: MNHEY and SVGAGI. V shed 7 bases, J shed 7 bases, and the junction held 6 bases outside the gene matches. The CDR3 consists of 13 residues. The CDR3 region is CASKAGGLNEQFF. CDR3 coding DNA: TGTGCCAGCAAGGCGGGGGGATTGAATGAGCAGTTCTTC.

By share, this clonotype counts as medium-sized. The chain recombines TRBV23-1 with TRBJ1-1, with D perhaps matching TRBD1 (5 bases). TRBV23-1 qualifies as an ORF whose function is uncertain. CDR3 size: 22 residues. Trimming stripped 3 bases from V and 0 bases from J, with 32 bases between. The CDR3 sequence is CASSHFLRETRRLRQLNTEAFF. CDR3 DNA: TGCGCCAGCAGTCATTTTCTCAGGGAGACCCGGAGGCTACGACAATTGAACACTGAAGCTTTCTTT.

The J gene is TRBJ2-7, the V gene TRBV4-1, with D tentatively TRBD2 (5 bases). V was shortened by 1 base and J by 6 bases, with 16 bases between the two germline ends. Germline loops: CDR1 MGHRA, CDR2 YSYEKL. CDR3 length equals 15 residues. The CDR3 coding sequence is TGCGCCAGCAGCCAAGGGGGTCAACTAGTCGCCGAGCAGTACTTC. Its translation: CASSQGGQLVAEQYF.

The genes are TRBV6-5 and TRBJ2-5, with TRBD1 identical over 9 bases. Germline V gives CDR1 MNHEY, CDR2 SVGAGI. The CDR3 consists of 15 residues. V was pared by 11 bases and J by 2 bases, with 12 bases of the junction left unmatched. CDR3 DNA: TGTGCCGCTAAAGGGGGACAGGGTTTACAAGAGACCCAGTACTTC. The encoded protein is CAAKGGQGLQETQYF.

In this sample, this clonotype turned up once. The V and J genes are TRBV4-1 and TRBJ2-1, with a possible D match to TRBD2 (6 bases). The CDR3 is 17 residues long. Deletions cut 1 base from V and 0 bases from J, with 13 bases between. Germline values: CDR1 MGHRA, CDR2 YSYEKL. DNA of the CDR3: TGCGCCAGCAGCCAAGGTCGACCGGGACTCTCCTACAATGAGCAGTTCTTC. Protein product: CASSQGRPGLSYNEQFF.